The 13 T cell receptor beta chains in this list originate from one sample, sequenced in a study of blood T cell repertoires in COVID-19. Here immunoSEQ multiplex PCR was the method, and the copy in TCRdb shows in-frame clones only, minus some. The data hold roughly 400,000 clones, with 88% observed a single time. The sequenced sample consisted of PBMCs or T cells enriched from blood (not recorded which). These TCRs come from a woman aged 18-35 years who had been exposed to COVID-19.

This clone has a single count. The chain joins TRBV10-2 to TRBJ1-6; TRBD1 might be the D (5 bases). V was trimmed by 8 bases and J by 9 bases, leaving 11 bases between them. This CDR3 has 12 amino acids. Per the germline V gene, CDR1 is WSHSY and CDR2 is SAAADI. CDR3 protein: CASGAGISPLHF. CDR3 sequence (DNA): TGCGCCAGCGGAGCAGGGATTTCACCCCTCCACTTT.

The chain joins TRBV11-1 to TRBJ1-1, with 7 bases fitting TRBD1. V lost 2 bases, J lost 5 bases, and 8 bases stayed unmatched. CDR1 and CDR2 from the germline V gene are SGHAT and FQDESV (reference sequence). The CDR3 loop spans 15 amino acids. The CDR3 is CASSLQSTGYTEAFF. In DNA form, the CDR3 reads TGTGCCAGCAGCTTACAGTCGACAGGGTATACTGAAGCTTTCTTT.

V usage is TRBV7-6 and J usage is TRBJ2-1; 11 bases agree with TRBD2. This CDR3 is 15 amino acids long. Per the germline V gene, CDR1 is SGHVS and CDR2 is FNYEAQ. J gave up 9 bases and V 1 base, and 5 bases lay outside the gene matches. The CDR3: CASSLELAGAGEQFF. CDR3 sequence (DNA): TGTGCCAGCAGCTTAGAACTAGCGGGAGCCGGTGAGCAGTTCTTC.

In DNA, the CDR3 is TGTGCCAGCAGAAGGGGCGGGGACCAAGAGACCCAGTACTTC. This encodes CASRRGGDQETQYF. This chain links TRBV6-5 with TRBJ2-5; possible D gene TRBD2, 6 bases. Trimming stripped 6 bases from V and 0 bases from J, with 11 bases between. The germline V gene encodes CDR1 MNHEY and CDR2 SVGAGI. CDR3 size: 14 residues.

The CDR3 loop is CATARDTYSGNTIYF. CDR3 sequence (DNA): TGTGCCACGGCCCGGGACACCTACTCTGGAAACACCATATATTTT. The J gene is TRBJ1-3, the V gene TRBV6-5, with a weak D call TRBD1 (6 bases). V was clipped by 10 bases and J by 0 bases, with 16 bases between them. CDR1 MNHEY and CDR2 SVGAGI come from the germline V gene. The CDR3 runs to 15 residues.

The genes are TRBV28 and TRBJ2-7; 8 bases match TRBD1. Germline CDR1 and CDR2: MDHEN and SYDVKM. The CDR3 is 15 residues long. J gave up 0 bases and V 6 bases, and 7 bases lay outside the gene matches. This CDR3 is CASSLPGTGSYEQYF. The CDR3 DNA is TGTGCCAGCAGCCTCCCCGGGACAGGCTCCTACGAGCAGTACTTC.

The gene calls are TRBV30 and TRBJ1-2; D not resolved. Germline CDR1 and CDR2: GTSNPN and SVGIG (reference sequence). This CDR3 comprises 13 residues. V lost 0 bases and J 7 bases, leaving 12 bases between the germline ends. This CDR3 is CAWSVWEWGGYTF. The CDR3 DNA follows: TGTGCCTGGAGTGTATGGGAGTGGGGTGGCTACACCTTC.

The genes are TRBV28 and TRBJ2-5; the D gene is possibly TRBD1 (5 bases). Germline CDR1 MDHEN, CDR2 SYDVKM. V lost 5 bases and J lost 5, with 9 bases in between. The CDR3 is 12 residues long. CDR3 sequence: CASSQGLETQYF. In nucleotides, the CDR3 is TGTGCCAGCAGTCAGGGATTGGAGACCCAGTACTTC.

The chain carries TRBV7-2 and TRBJ2-7, with a weak D call TRBD2 (6 bases). Trimming pared 1 base from V and 2 bases from J, leaving 15 bases between. This CDR3 is 16 amino acids long. CDR1 is SGHTA and CDR2 is FQGNSA in the germline V gene. The CDR3 DNA reads TGTGCCAGCAGCTTAGACGCAGCGGGTTCTACCTACGAGCAGTACTTC. Protein: CASSLDAAGSTYEQYF.

The rearrangement links TRBV5-1 to TRBJ2-2, with 13 positions matching TRBD2. V shed 5 bases and J 6 bases; nucleotides not matched to a gene: 13. The V gene's germline CDR1 is SGHRS and CDR2 YFSETQ. The CDR3 totals 18 residues. DNA of the CDR3: TGCGCCAGCAGTTACTGGACTAGCGGGAGCGAGTCACCCGGGGAGCTGTTTTTT. Residues: CASSYWTSGSESPGELFF. The full variable domain, completed using reference TRBV5-1 and TRBJ2-2, is KAGVTQTPRYLIKTRGQQVTLSCSPISGHRSVSWYQQTPGQGLQFLFEYFSETQRNKGNFPGRFSGRQFSNSRSEMNVSTLELGDSALYLCASSYWTSGSESPGELFFGEGSRLTVL.

This chain's CDR3 is CASSQENREVSSGNTIYF. CDR3 DNA: TGTGCCAGCAGCCAAGAGAACAGGGAAGTGTCGTCTGGAAACACCATATATTTT. J is TRBJ1-3 and V is TRBV4-2; a possible D gene is TRBD1 (6 bases). Germline V gene lookup returns CDR1 LGHNA and CDR2 YNFKEQ. This CDR3 comprises 18 residues. V was cut by 0 bases and J by 1 base, with 16 bases left in between.

This clone has more than one count but fewer than ten. The V call is TRBV30, the J call TRBJ1-1, with 9 bases identical to TRBD1. Germline V gene sequence: CDR1 GTSNPN, CDR2 SVGIG (reference sequence). This CDR3 contains 14 residues. With V trimmed by 4 bases and J by 0 bases, 3 bases remained unmatched. CDR3 DNA: TGTGCCTGGACCGGACAGGGGATGAACACTGAAGCTTTCTTT. Residues: CAWTGQGMNTEAFF. Looking up the rest from reference TRBV30 and TRBJ1-1 gives the full variable domain: SQTIHQWPATLVQPVGSPLSLECTVEGTSNPNLYWYRQAAGRGLQLLFYSVGIGQISSEVPQNLSASRPQDRQFILSSKKLLLSDSGFYLCAWTGQGMNTEAFFGQGTRLTVV.

J is TRBJ1-3 and V is TRBV9; D uncertain. The V end was cut by 3 bases, the J end by 2 bases, with 15 bases between. The CDR3 is 16 residues long. Germline lookup yields CDR1 SGDLS and CDR2 YYNGEE. CDR3 sequence (DNA): TGTGCCAGCAGCGGAATACTTATGGGCACTGGAAACACCATATATTTT. As protein: CASSGILMGTGNTIYF.